A selection of T cell receptor beta chains follows, all from one sample in a study of blood T cell repertoires in COVID-19. The method was immunoSEQ multiplex PCR; TCRdb's version includes in-frame clones alone and lacks a portion of them. Of about 33,000 clones detected, approximately 89% appear once; the ten largest clones hold around 7%. Sequenced: peripheral blood. These receptors all stem from a human donor in a cohort sampled during active COVID-19. CDR3s leave out the opening cysteine and the closing phenylalanine or tryptophan. Size is omitted from some rows. Given values are once, few, many or a class for expanded clones.

>TRBV5-4|TRBJ2-5|-
ASSWAGQAEETQY
>TRBV9|TRBJ1-2|-
ASTVGSGGYGYT
>TRBV2|TRBJ1-1|-
ASSGGGTLNTEAF
>TRBV29-1|TRBJ2-7|-
SVDFTGAGNEQY
>TRBV4-1|TRBJ2-1|-
ASSPIPPGLNYNEQF
>TRBV7-3|TRBJ2-2|-
ASSTITNTGELF
>TRBV12-3/TRBV12-4|TRBJ2-1|-
ASSPTSNEQF
>TRBV7-2|TRBJ2-7|-
ASSLQGSSYEQY
>TRBV28|TRBJ2-3|-
ASRPTGYTDTQY
>TRBV19|TRBJ2-1|-
ASSIEPLARSYNEQF
>TRBV2|TRBJ1-1|-
ASSELNLNTEAF
>TRBV12-3/TRBV12-4|TRBJ1-2|-
ASSLTGYYGYT
>TRBV4-1|TRBJ2-7|-
ASSQEGLAGGLNEQY
>TRBV29-1|TRBJ2-5|-
SVVGDSSRAQY
>TRBV5-4|TRBJ1-1|-
ASRYDRAGTEAF
>TRBV30|TRBJ2-7|-
AWSGTSSYEQY
>TRBV2|TRBJ2-2|-
ASSAYLEGTGELF
>TRBV9|TRBJ1-5|-
ASSAGVVGNQPQH
>TRBV2|TRBJ2-7|-
ASSVRAGREQY
>TRBV19|TRBJ2-7|-
ASRGTVRDYYYEQY
>TRBV5-1|TRBJ2-7|-
ASSLGGVEQY
>TRBV19|TRBJ1-1|-
ASSTQAGAEAF
>TRBV28|TRBJ1-1|-
ASSSTTATEAF
>TRBV2|TRBJ2-1|-
ASSPGGTPNNEQF
>TRBV30|TRBJ1-2|-
AWSVPGFLT
>TRBV6-6|TRBJ2-4|few
ASSPLRTGGIYIQY
>TRBV29-1|TRBJ2-1|few
SALDRVIYNEQF
>TRBV27|TRBJ2-7|-
ASSLSGPQTSGAAYEQY
>TRBV7-6|TRBJ1-1|-
ASSLVGGQGRLNTEAF
>TRBV7-7|TRBJ2-2|-
ASSLTGTGELF
>TRBV2|TRBJ2-3|-
ASSETSGGGTDTQY
>TRBV2|TRBJ2-5|-
ASLISGGYQETQY
>TRBV5-1|TRBJ1-3|-
ASSAGGGTSGNTIY
>TRBV6-5|TRBJ1-1|-
ASSYSEGWTEAF
>TRBV30|TRBJ1-1|-
AWSVSRGEAF
>TRBV11-2|TRBJ2-7|-
ASSLEAGISYEQY
>TRBV5-1|TRBJ2-1|-
ASSPSRTSGHNEQF
>TRBV2|TRBJ2-1|-
ASSGTGTGDEQF
>TRBV5-5|TRBJ1-4|-
ASSLGGESVEKLF
>TRBV19|TRBJ2-5|few
ASSKAGVRETQY
>TRBV19|TRBJ1-6|-
ASSPTGVQSPLH
>TRBV27|TRBJ1-1|-
ASSLSQGEGYTEAF
>TRBV28|TRBJ2-7|-
ASRMGGDRGYEQY
>TRBV7-2|TRBJ2-2|-
ASSLGRGNTGELF
>TRBV10-3|TRBJ2-3|once
AIQTSGRTDTQY
>TRBV18|TRBJ2-3|-
ASSPIGLAGITDTQY
>TRBV6-6|TRBJ2-1|-
ASSLRPGLAGGRNEQF
>TRBV14|TRBJ2-5|-
ASSQDGVTSGAPRGETQY
>TRBV19|TRBJ2-6|-
ASISQGEAGANVLT
>TRBV5-8|TRBJ1-5|-
ASSSGGVQPQH
>TRBV27|TRBJ2-3|-
ASSPRLAGGTDTQY
>TRBV28|TRBJ1-1|-
ASSLGEGVNTEAF
>TRBV9|TRBJ1-3|-
ASSAQYSRSSGNTIY